One and the same sample provided the 14 T cell receptor beta chains below, sequenced in a study of cytomegalovirus exposure and HLA in healthy donors. The PCR used 60 Vbeta and 13 Jbeta primers. The assay was immunoSEQ multiplex PCR, and TCRdb's table has in-frame clones only and misses some. The sample lists approximately 93,000 clones, about two thirds seen once, with 5.5% to 6% in the top ten. The source material was PBMCs. The receptors come from a boy younger than 18 in good health and CMV-seropositive.

The chain recombines TRBV9 with TRBJ2-6; weak D call: TRBD1 (6 bases). Germline V CDR1 and CDR2: SGDLS, YYNGEE. V shed 2 bases and J shed 4 bases, with 10 bases lying between them. This CDR3 contains 15 residues. The CDR3 is CASSVQTGGANVLTF. CDR3 bases: TGTGCCAGCAGCGTTCAAACAGGGGGGGCCAACGTCCTGACTTTC.

Only a few counts were recorded for this clone. This chain uses TRBV4-3 with TRBJ2-2, with a tentative D call TRBD2 (6 bases). The CDR3 consists of 15 residues. Trimming took 0 bases from V and 6 from J, leaving 11 bases between them. Germline V lookup: CDR1 LGHNA, CDR2 YSLEER. The CDR3 DNA reads TGCGCCAGCAGCCAAGAACGGGAGATGTCCGGGGAGCTGTTTTTT. Translation: CASSQEREMSGELFF.

This clone was counted between two and nine times. The V gene is TRBV5-4, the J gene TRBJ1-1; D unresolved. The germline V gene has CDR1 SGHNT and CDR2 YYREEE (reference sequence). CDR3 length: 13 amino acids. The V end lost 2 bases, the J end lost 6 bases, and 11 bases lay between the germline ends. CDR3 bases: TGTGCCAGCAGCTTTAGTTATAACGCTGAAGCTTTCTTT. It is translated as CASSFSYNAEAFF.

The V gene is TRBV2, the J gene TRBJ1-2, with 8 bases identical to TRBD1. In germline, CDR1 is SNHLY, CDR2 FYNNEI. This CDR3 contains 13 residues. V lost 5 bases, J lost 8 bases, and 7 bases stayed unmatched. In nucleotides, the CDR3 is TGTGCCAGCAGTCCGACAGGGGTCGGAGGCTACACCTTC. Protein: CASSPTGVGGYTF.

V and J are TRBV9 and TRBJ2-7, with 10 bases identical to TRBD1. In germline, CDR1 is SGDLS, CDR2 YYNGEE. This CDR3 comprises 16 residues. J was trimmed by 5 bases and V by 2 bases; bases with no gene match: 10. CDR3 DNA: TGTGCCAGCAGCGTGCTTCCGGGACAGGGGCCCCACGAGCAGTACTTC. Translating gives CASSVLPGQGPHEQYF.

This chain connects TRBV30 to TRBJ1-3; D may be TRBD1 (6 bases). This CDR3 spans 17 amino acids. V was trimmed by 2 bases and J by 0 bases, leaving 17 bases between them. Germline V gene lookup returns CDR1 GTSNPN and CDR2 SVGIG (reference sequence). CDR3 in amino acids: CAWSLFRRGHSGNTIYF. CDR3 bases: TGTGCCTGGAGTTTGTTTCGCAGGGGTCACTCTGGAAACACCATATATTTT.

The chain recombines TRBV5-6 with TRBJ2-5, with D perhaps assigned TRBD1 or TRBD2 (5 bases each). The J call may be in error: the DNA end matches TRBJ2-7 better. The CDR3 spans 14 residues. Per germline, CDR1 SGHDT and CDR2 YYEEEE. The CDR3 region has the DNA TGTGCCAGCAGCGGACCTCTGGGGGACTACGAGCAGTACTTC. This sequence encodes CASSGPLGDYEQYF.

This chain connects TRBV6-5 to TRBJ1-2, with no clear D. The CDR3 loop spans 14 amino acids. V was pared by 6 bases and J by 6 bases, with 17 bases between. In germline, CDR1 is MNHEY, CDR2 SVGAGI. The CDR3 protein is CASSRFYQSDGYTF. CDR3 bases: TGTGCCAGCAGCCGTTTTTATCAGTCCGATGGCTACACCTTC.

This chain joins TRBV5-4 and TRBJ1-2; 7 nucleotides line up with TRBD1. The CDR3 is 14 amino acids. From germline, CDR1 is SGHNT and CDR2 YYREEE (reference sequence). V lost 3 bases, J lost 7 bases, and 9 bases stayed unmatched. In nucleotides, the CDR3 is TGTGCCAGCAGCTCAGAAACAGGGGCGGGTGGCTACACCTTC. This translates into CASSSETGAGGYTF.

The table lists this clone with a few counts. V is TRBV5-1 and J is TRBJ2-3; D perhaps matches TRBD2 (5 bases). From germline, CDR1 is SGHRS and CDR2 YFSETQ. Trimming cost V 0 bases and J 3 bases, with 11 bases left between them. The CDR3 runs 15 residues. The CDR3 region has the DNA TGCGCCAGCAGCTTGGCGGGGTATAAAACAGATACGCAGTATTTT. Translated: CASSLAGYKTDTQYF.

V gene TRBV2 combines with J gene TRBJ1-4, with D possibly matching TRBD1 (6 bases). This CDR3 contains 15 residues. Trimming pared 6 bases from V and 12 bases from J, leaving 23 bases between. CDR1 is SNHLY and CDR2 is FYNNEI in the germline V gene. The CDR3 region is CASRGRRTEDKELFF. DNA of the CDR3: TGTGCCAGCAGGGGACGGCGGACAGAAGATAAGGAACTGTTTTTT.

The V and J genes are TRBV19 and TRBJ1-1; possible D gene TRBD1, 6 bases. V lost 6 bases and J 1 base, leaving 12 bases between the germline ends. CDR3 length: 14 amino acids. Germline V gene lookup returns CDR1 LNHDA and CDR2 SQIVND (reference sequence). Here the CDR3 reads CASSVTGSNTEAFF. In nucleotides, the CDR3 is TGTGCCAGTAGCGTAACAGGGTCGAACACTGAAGCTTTCTTT.

V gene TRBV7-8 combines with J gene TRBJ2-7; the match to TRBD1 covers 9 bases. Germline loops: CDR1 SGHVS, CDR2 FQNEAQ. Trimming cost V 2 bases and J 3 bases; bases outside gene matches: 8. The CDR3 totals 16 residues. The CDR3 DNA reads as TGTGCCAGCAGCTTACGTCCGGGGACAGGGAACTACGAGCAGTACTTC. This codes for CASSLRPGTGNYEQYF.

The rearrangement joins TRBV7-2 to TRBJ2-1; D perhaps matches TRBD2 (5 bases). Trimming left V 5 bases short and J 10 bases short, with 21 bases between. Germline-derived CDR1 and CDR2 are SGHTA and FQGNSA. This CDR3 is built from 15 residues. CDR3 sequence: CASSTRPVVISEQFF. As DNA, the CDR3 is TGTGCCAGCAGCACTAGACCCGTTGTCATATCGGAGCAGTTCTTC.